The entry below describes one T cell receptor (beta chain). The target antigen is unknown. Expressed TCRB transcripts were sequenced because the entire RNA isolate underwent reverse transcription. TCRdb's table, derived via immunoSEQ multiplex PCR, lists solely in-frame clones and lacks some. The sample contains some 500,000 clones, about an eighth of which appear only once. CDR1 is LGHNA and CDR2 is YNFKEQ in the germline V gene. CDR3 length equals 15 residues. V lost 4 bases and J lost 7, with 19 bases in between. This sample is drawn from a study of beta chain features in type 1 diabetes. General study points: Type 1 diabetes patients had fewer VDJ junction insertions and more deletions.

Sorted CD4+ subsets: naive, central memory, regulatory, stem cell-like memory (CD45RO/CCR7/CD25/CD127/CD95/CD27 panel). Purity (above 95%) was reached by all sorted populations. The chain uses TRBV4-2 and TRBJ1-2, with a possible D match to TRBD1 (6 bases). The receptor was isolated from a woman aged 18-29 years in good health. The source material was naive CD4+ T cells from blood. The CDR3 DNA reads TGTGCCAGCAGCCCCAGTCCGGACAGCTATTCTGGCTACACCTTC. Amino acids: CASSPSPDSYSGYTF.